This TCR beta chain was profiled in a study of blood T cell repertoires in COVID-19. Study-level information: Spain, Italy and the United States supplied samples that represented acute and convalescent COVID-19. T cells, B-cell-depleted T cells, or PBMCs supplied cDNA or gDNA.

V gave up 5 bases and J gave up 4 bases, with 9 bases separating them. This CDR3 is built from 13 residues. Germline V gives CDR1 MDHEN, CDR2 SYDVKM. Under the authors' procedure: Reference gene primers were amplified, and this amplification served to estimate nucleated cell counts. Here immunoSEQ multiplex PCR was the method, and the copy in TCRdb shows in-frame clones only, minus some. Clone size and V and J calls were adopted from that table, with D and trimming inferred from the DNA. The data contain about 240,000 clones, about 90% of them singletons. The chain uses TRBV28 and TRBJ2-4; D unresolved. The sequence came from a man aged 55 to 70 who had recovered from COVID-19. The specimen was peripheral blood. CDR3 in amino acids: CASSHSSKNIQYF. CDR3 DNA: TGTGCCAGCAGTCATAGTTCAAAAAACATTCAGTACTTC.